Each of the 25 T cell receptor beta chains below was sequenced from the same sample in a study of T cell responses to AZD1222 COVID-19 vaccine. Sequenced by immunoSEQ multiplex PCR; TCRdb stores in-frame clones only, minus some. The sample records 150,000 to 200,000 clones, just over 90% being singletons. The sample in question was peripheral blood, obtained on day 0 of AZD1222 vaccination. All receptors come from an adult in good health.

This chain links TRBV10-2 with TRBJ1-6; tentative D call: TRBD1 (5 bases). Looked up from germline, CDR1 is WSHSY and CDR2 is SAAADI. CDR3 size: 16 residues. V was shortened by 8 bases and J by 2 bases, with 16 bases between the two germline ends. CDR3 coding DNA: TGCGCCAGCGCAGACGCGGGGCGAGCCTATAATTCACCCCTCCACTTT. It encodes CASADAGRAYNSPLHF.

CDR3 sequence reads: CASKLAGGTDTQYF. As DNA, the CDR3 is TGTGCCAGCAAGCTAGCGGGAGGGACAGATACGCAGTATTTT. This sequence joins TRBV6-5 and TRBJ2-3; 12 bases agree with TRBD2. The CDR3 spans 14 residues. Unmatched junction bases numbered 2, after V lost 7 bases and J lost 3 bases. CDR1 is MNHEY and CDR2 is SVGAGI in the germline V gene.

This chain links TRBV27 with TRBJ2-2; D is possibly TRBD2 (6 bases). The germline V gene has CDR1 MNHEY and CDR2 SMNVEV (reference sequence). V was shortened by 10 bases and J by 4 bases, with 16 bases between the two germline ends. The CDR3 runs to 14 residues. CDR3: CATTPLAPTGELFF. The CDR3 bases are TGTGCCACCACCCCCCTAGCGCCCACCGGGGAGCTGTTTTTT.

This clone was observed once. The V gene is TRBV6-5, the J gene TRBJ2-1; TRBD2 matches at 13 bases. Germline V gene lookup returns CDR1 MNHEY and CDR2 SVGAGI. The CDR3 has 15 residues. The V segment lost 5 bases and the J segment 9 bases; nucleotides outside the gene matches: 7. The DNA for the CDR3 is TGTGCCAGCAGTCCGCGACTAGCGGGAGGTAGTGAGCAGTTCTTC. Translation gives CASSPRLAGGSEQFF.

The chain couples TRBV18 to TRBJ1-1; TRBD1 might be the D (6 bases). CDR3 length equals 13 residues. The germline V and J ends were trimmed by 2 bases and 8 bases, with 12 bases remaining between them. Germline CDR1 and CDR2: KGHSH and LQKENI. CDR3 loop: CASSPGPDREAFF. The DNA for the CDR3 is TGTGCCAGCTCACCAGGGCCCGACAGGGAAGCTTTCTTT.

The genes are TRBV3-1 (or the pseudogene TRBV3-2) and TRBJ2-5, with 13 bases that match TRBD2. Losses at the gene ends were 2 bases for V and 2 bases for J; bases not matched to a gene: 5. The CDR3 covers 17 residues. The germline CDR1 and CDR2 sequences are LGHDT and YNNKEL (reference sequence). CDR3 nucleotides: TGTGCCAGCAGCCAATACAAGGGACTAGCGGGACAAGAGACCCAGTACTTC. This sequence encodes CASSQYKGLAGQETQYF.

The CDR3 loop is CASSTKRDKTRNEQFF. As DNA, the CDR3 is TGTGCCAGCAGCACCAAACGGGACAAGACTCGGAATGAGCAGTTCTTC. The chain combines TRBV7-7 with TRBJ2-1, with D possibly matching TRBD1 (6 bases). V was shortened by 5 bases and J by 7 bases, with 21 bases between the two germline ends. The CDR3 spans 16 residues. Per the germline V gene, CDR1 is SSHAT and CDR2 is FNYEAQ (reference sequence).

The V call is TRBV5-5, the J call TRBJ2-1; 8 bases match TRBD2. CDR3 length equals 14 residues. CDR1 SGHKS and CDR2 YYEKEE come from the germline V gene (reference sequence). The J segment lost 8 bases and the V segment lost 4 bases, leaving 8 bases of the junction unmatched. In nucleotides, the CDR3 is TGTGCCAGCAGCCGGGGACTAGGATCGTATGAGCAGTTCTTC. This translates into CASSRGLGSYEQFF.

The chain combines TRBV7-8 with TRBJ2-7; 9 positions agree with TRBD2. CDR1 SGHVS and CDR2 FQNEAQ come from the germline V gene. J lost 3 bases, V lost 3 bases, and 0 bases had no gene match. The CDR3 spans 13 residues. CDR3 sequence: CASSFSGSYEQYF. The CDR3 nucleotides are TGTGCCAGCAGCTTTAGCGGGAGCTACGAGCAGTACTTC.

The gene calls are TRBV3-1 (or the pseudogene TRBV3-2) and TRBJ1-5, with 7 nucleotides matching TRBD1. V shed 0 bases and J 3 bases; nucleotides not matched to a gene: 14. CDR3 length: 19 amino acids. Germline V gene sequence: CDR1 LGHDT, CDR2 YNNKEL (reference sequence). CDR3 sequence: CASSQDRTGLGQLNQPQHF. CDR3 nucleotides: TGTGCCAGCAGCCAAGATCGGACCGGGCTGGGACAGCTCAATCAGCCCCAGCATTTT.

The V gene is TRBV10-2, the J gene TRBJ1-1, with 7 bases aligning to TRBD1. The CDR3 runs 14 residues. Per the germline V gene, CDR1 is WSHSY and CDR2 is SAAADI. The ends lost 8 bases at V and 13 bases at J; junction bases unmatched: 19. Written as DNA, the CDR3 is TGCGCCAGCCACTCCCTGGGGGACAGTGAAGGGGGTTTCTTT. Translation: CASHSLGDSEGGFF.

A single count supports this clone. The chain's CDR3 is CASSLQSGRAPDTQYF. CDR3 bases: TGTGCCAGCAGCTTGCAGTCGGGGAGGGCTCCAGATACGCAGTATTTT. The chain recombines TRBV7-8 with TRBJ2-3, with TRBD2 matching 7 bases. Germline-derived CDR1 and CDR2 are SGHVS and FQNEAQ. The length of the CDR3 is 16 residues. V lost 3 bases, J lost 4 bases, and 10 bases stayed unmatched.

V usage is TRBV27 and J usage is TRBJ2-1; TRBD2 matches at 8 bases. Per germline, CDR1 MNHEY and CDR2 SMNVEV (reference sequence). The CDR3 is 14 amino acids. Germline trimming cut 4 bases from V and 4 bases from J; bases unmatched to any gene: 3. CDR3 region: CASSYGTSYNEQFF. In nucleotides, the CDR3 is TGTGCCAGCAGTTACGGGACTAGTTACAATGAGCAGTTCTTC.

The CDR3, as DNA: TGTGCCACCAGTGATCCTACTAGCGGGAGGGAGTATTTT. This gives the protein CATSDPTSGREYF. J is TRBJ2-3 and V is TRBV24-1; 13 nucleotides match TRBD2. Germline loops: CDR1 KGHDR, CDR2 SFDVKD. The CDR3 runs 13 residues. After removal of 3 bases from V and 13 bases from J, the junction contained 3 bases not matched to a gene.

This chain joins TRBV6-6 and TRBJ1-1; D possibly corresponds to TRBD1 (5 bases). With 2 bases removed from V and 7 bases from J, the gap between germline ends came to 11 bases. CDR1 and CDR2 (germline): MNHNY, SVGAGI (reference sequence). This CDR3 is 13 amino acids long. CDR3 amino acids: CASSYVEGNEAFF. The CDR3 DNA sequence: TGTGCCAGCAGTTACGTCGAGGGGAATGAAGCTTTCTTT.

The chain carries TRBV3-1 (or the pseudogene TRBV3-2) and TRBJ2-5, with 10 bases aligning to TRBD2. This CDR3 is 18 amino acids long. V dropped 0 bases and J dropped 4; count of bases not matched to a gene: 11. Germline CDR1 is LGHDT and CDR2 is YNNKEL (reference sequence). CDR3 amino acids: CASSQEWAGIAGGETQYF. CDR3 DNA sequence: TGTGCCAGCAGCCAAGAATGGGCGGGGATAGCGGGGGGAGAGACCCAGTACTTC.

This chain joins TRBV19 and TRBJ2-7, with a possible D match to TRBD1 (5 bases). The CDR3 is 14 residues long. Germline loops: CDR1 LNHDA, CDR2 SQIVND (reference sequence). The ends were cut back, 5 bases at V and 1 base at J, with 12 bases in the middle. The CDR3 reads CASSRLQASYEQYF. CDR3 DNA sequence: TGTGCCAGTAGTCGGTTACAGGCATCCTACGAGCAGTACTTC.

This clone was counted once. The chain has TRBV19 and TRBJ1-1; D remains ambiguous. There are 14 residues in the CDR3. The V end lost 6 bases, the J end lost 0 bases, and 11 bases lay between the germline ends. CDR1 is LNHDA, CDR2 SQIVND, per germline (reference sequence). CDR3 bases: TGTGCCAGTAGGGGGAGGGCCCTGAACACTGAAGCTTTCTTT. Its protein is CASRGRALNTEAFF.

V is TRBV6-5 and J is TRBJ2-3; the match to TRBD1 covers 7 bases. V shed 6 bases, J shed 2 bases, and the junction held 8 bases outside the gene matches. The V gene's germline CDR1 is MNHEY and CDR2 SVGAGI. The CDR3 covers 15 residues. The CDR3 DNA sequence: TGTGCCAGCAGAGCCGGGACAGTACCCACAGATACGCAGTATTTT. It is translated as CASRAGTVPTDTQYF.

The chain carries TRBV6-1 and TRBJ1-1; the D is unclear. CDR3 length equals 15 residues. The V end lost 0 bases, the J end lost 10 bases, and 18 bases lay between the germline ends. Germline V lookup: CDR1 MNHNS, CDR2 SASEGT. The chain's CDR3 is CASSEALELGSVAFF. The CDR3, as DNA: TGTGCCAGCAGTGAAGCGCTCGAACTCGGTAGTGTAGCTTTCTTT.

The V call is TRBV10-3, the J call TRBJ1-2; 7 nucleotides agree with TRBD1. Germline V gene sequence: CDR1 ENHRY, CDR2 SYGVKD. J gave up 4 bases and V 3 bases, and 5 bases lay outside the gene matches. The CDR3 is 14 residues long. CDR3 sequence: CAISDSGGVYGYTF. The CDR3 nucleotides read TGTGCCATCAGTGATTCAGGGGGGGTCTATGGCTACACCTTC.

This clone has just a few counts. The DNA of the CDR3 is TGCGCCAGCAGCCAAGGACAGGGGCTTAGTGAAGCTTTCTTT. This sequence encodes CASSQGQGLSEAFF. J is TRBJ1-1 and V is TRBV4-1; TRBD1 agrees at 8 bases. This CDR3 has 14 amino acids. The ends lost 1 base at V and 7 bases at J; junction bases unmatched: 5. Germline V lookup: CDR1 MGHRA, CDR2 YSYEKL.

This chain joins TRBV5-1 and TRBJ2-2; D gene unclear. V lost 1 base and J lost 7, with 14 bases in between. Germline values: CDR1 SGHRS, CDR2 YFSETQ. The CDR3 spans 15 residues. This CDR3 reads CASSLPSLNGGELFF. The CDR3 DNA follows: TGCGCCAGCAGCTTGCCTTCCCTGAACGGCGGGGAGCTGTTTTTT. Filled out from reference TRBV5-1 and TRBJ2-2, the complete variable domain reads KAGVTQTPRYLIKTRGQQVTLSCSPISGHRSVSWYQQTPGQGLQFLFEYFSETQRNKGNFPGRFSGRQFSNSRSEMNVSTLELGDSALYLCASSLPSLNGGELFFGEGSRLTVL.

The genes are TRBV21-1 and TRBJ2-3; the table's D gene call, TRBD1, was not cross checked with the DNA. TRBV21-1 is termed a pseudogene. The CDR3 contains 14 residues. CDR3 sequence: CASSKVDRVDTQYF. CDR3 sequence (DNA): TGTGCCAGCAGCAAAGTAGACAGGGTGGATACGCAGTATTTT.

This clone was observed once. The rearrangement links TRBV6-5 to TRBJ2-7; perhaps TRBD2 as D (5 bases). This CDR3 region has 13 residues. The germline V gene has CDR1 MNHEY and CDR2 SVGAGI. V lost 7 bases to trimming and J lost 5 bases, with 15 bases between them. The DNA of the CDR3 is TGTGCCAGCAATTCCCCCGGGATTGACGAGCAGTACTTC. Amino acids: CASNSPGIDEQYF.